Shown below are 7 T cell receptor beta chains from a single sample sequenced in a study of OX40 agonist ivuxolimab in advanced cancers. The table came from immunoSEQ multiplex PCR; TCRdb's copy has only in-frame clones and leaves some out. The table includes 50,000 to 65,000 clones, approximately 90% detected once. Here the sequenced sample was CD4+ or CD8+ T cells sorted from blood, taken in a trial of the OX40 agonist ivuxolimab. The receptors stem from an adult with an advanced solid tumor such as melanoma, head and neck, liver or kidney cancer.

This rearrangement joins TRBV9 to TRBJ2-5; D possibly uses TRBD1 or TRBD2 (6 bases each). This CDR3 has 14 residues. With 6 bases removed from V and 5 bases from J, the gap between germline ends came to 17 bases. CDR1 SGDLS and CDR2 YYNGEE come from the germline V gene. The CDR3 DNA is TGTGCCAGCACCAATGGAGGGGGTCCTGAGACCCAGTACTTC. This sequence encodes CASTNGGGPETQYF. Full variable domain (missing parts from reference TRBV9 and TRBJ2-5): DSGVTQTPKHLITATGQRVTLRCSPRSGDLSVYWYQQSLDQGLQFLIQYYNGEERAKGNILERFSAQQFPDLHSELNLSSLELGDSALYFCASTNGGGPETQYFGPGTRLLVL.

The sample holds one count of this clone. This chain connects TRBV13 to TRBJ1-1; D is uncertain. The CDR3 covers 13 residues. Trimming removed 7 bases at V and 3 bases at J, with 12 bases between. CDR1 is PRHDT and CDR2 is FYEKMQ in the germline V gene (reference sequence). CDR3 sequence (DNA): TGTGCCAGCAACCCCCCCCGGCACACTGAAGCTTTCTTT. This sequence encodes CASNPPRHTEAFF. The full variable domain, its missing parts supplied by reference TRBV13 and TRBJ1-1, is AAGVIQSPRHLIKEKRETATLKCYPIPRHDTVYWYQQGPGQDPQFLISFYEKMQSDKGSIPDRFSAQQFSDYHSELNMSSLELGDSALYFCASNPPRHTEAFFGQGTRLTVV.

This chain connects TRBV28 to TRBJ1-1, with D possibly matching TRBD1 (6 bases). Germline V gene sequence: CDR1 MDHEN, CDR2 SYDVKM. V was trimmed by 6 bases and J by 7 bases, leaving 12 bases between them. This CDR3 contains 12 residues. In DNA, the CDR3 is TGTGCCAGCAGACAGGGCTATGGTGAAGCTTTCTTT. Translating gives CASRQGYGEAFF.

The CDR3 spells CASSPSTGGLYEQYF. The CDR3 DNA reads TGCGCCAGCAGCCCCTCGACGGGAGGGCTATACGAGCAGTACTTC. The chain links TRBV4-1 to TRBJ2-7, with TRBD2 matching over 8 bases. Germline V gives CDR1 MGHRA, CDR2 YSYEKL. There are 15 residues in the CDR3. J gave up 4 bases and V 4 bases, and 9 bases lay outside the gene matches.

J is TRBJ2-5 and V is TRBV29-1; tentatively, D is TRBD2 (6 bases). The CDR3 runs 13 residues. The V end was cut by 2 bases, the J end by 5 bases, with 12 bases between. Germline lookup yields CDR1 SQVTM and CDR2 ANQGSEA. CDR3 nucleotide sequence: TGCAGCGTTGAAAAGGGCGGGGAGGAGACCCAGTACTTC. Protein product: CSVEKGGEETQYF.

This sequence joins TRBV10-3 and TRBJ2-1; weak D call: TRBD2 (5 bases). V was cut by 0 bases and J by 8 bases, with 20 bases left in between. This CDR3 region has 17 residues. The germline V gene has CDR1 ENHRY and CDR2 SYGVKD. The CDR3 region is CAISESELKAEDYEQFF. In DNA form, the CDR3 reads TGTGCCATCAGTGAGTCGGAATTGAAAGCGGAGGACTATGAGCAGTTCTTC.

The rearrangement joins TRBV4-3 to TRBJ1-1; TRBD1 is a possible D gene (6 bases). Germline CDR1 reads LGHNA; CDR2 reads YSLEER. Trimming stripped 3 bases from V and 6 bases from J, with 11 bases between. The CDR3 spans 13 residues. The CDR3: CASSQDSGAEAFF. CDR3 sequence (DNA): TGCGCCAGCAGCCAGGACTCAGGGGCTGAAGCTTTCTTT.